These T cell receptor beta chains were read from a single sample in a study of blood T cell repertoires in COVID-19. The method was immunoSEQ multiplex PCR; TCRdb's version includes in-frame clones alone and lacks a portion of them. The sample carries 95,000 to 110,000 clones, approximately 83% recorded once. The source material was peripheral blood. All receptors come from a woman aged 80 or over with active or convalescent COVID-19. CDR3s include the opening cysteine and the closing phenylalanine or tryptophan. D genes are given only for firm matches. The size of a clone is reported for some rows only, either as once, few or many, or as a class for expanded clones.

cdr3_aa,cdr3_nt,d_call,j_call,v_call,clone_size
CASSLSGTGPAETQYF,TGTGCCAGCAGCTTAAGCGGGACGGGTCCCGCCGAGACCCAGTACTTC,TRBD2,TRBJ2-5,TRBV7-2,-
CASSLGGWLDTQYF,TGTGCCAGCAGCTTGGGAGGTTGGCTAGATACGCAGTATTTT,-,TRBJ2-3,TRBV7-2,-
CASSQDRAYSPLHF,TGCGCCAGCAGCCAAGACAGGGCTTATTCACCCCTCCACTTT,-,TRBJ1-6,TRBV4-1,-
CASKGGTDTQYF,TGTGCCAGCAAGGGGGGCACAGATACGCAGTATTTT,-,TRBJ2-3,TRBV6-4,few
CASSQTENTEAFF,TGTGCCAGCAGCCAAACAGAGAACACTGAAGCTTTCTTT,-,TRBJ1-1,TRBV3-1/TRBV3-2,-
CASSFGQVGYGYTF,TGCGCCAGCAGCTTTGGACAGGTGGGCTATGGCTACACCTTC,TRBD1,TRBJ1-2,TRBV4-1,-
CASSSPLGANVLTF,TGTGCCAGCAGTTCCCCCCTGGGGGCCAACGTCCTGACTTTC,-,TRBJ2-6,TRBV27,once
CATETGARDGYTF,TGTGCCACCGAAACAGGGGCAAGGGATGGCTACACCTTC,TRBD1,TRBJ1-2,TRBV19,-
CASRSLGGSYYGYTF,TGTGCCAGCAGATCCCTTGGGGGGAGTTACTATGGCTACACCTTC,-,TRBJ1-2,TRBV6-5,few
CASSPDRVRWEQYF,TGTGCCAGCAGTCCGGACAGGGTAAGGTGGGAGCAGTACTTC,TRBD1,TRBJ2-7,TRBV6-5,once
CASSQELAGVRTGELFF,TGTGCCAGCAGCCAAGAACTAGCGGGAGTAAGGACCGGGGAGCTGTTTTTT,TRBD2,TRBJ2-2,TRBV4-2,-
CASSLTGGAAEEFF,TGTGCCAGCAGCCTTACCGGCGGTGCCGCGGAGGAGTTCTTC,-,TRBJ2-1,TRBV11-2,-
CAISKTEDQPQHF,TGTGCCATCAGTAAGACGGAGGATCAGCCCCAGCATTTT,-,TRBJ1-5,TRBV10-3,-
CASSSQQGRKPYEQYF,TGCGCCAGCAGCTCACAACAGGGACGTAAACCCTACGAGCAGTACTTC,-,TRBJ2-7,TRBV4-1,-
CASISSLNTEAFF,TGTGCCAGTATCTCCAGTCTGAACACTGAAGCTTTCTTT,-,TRBJ1-1,TRBV19,few
CASSYSSQTRGYEQYF,TGTGCCAGCAGTTACTCCTCTCAGACGCGGGGGTACGAGCAGTACTTC,TRBD2,TRBJ2-7,TRBV6-2/TRBV6-3,few
CASSFMGPVSGQPQHF,TGTGCCAGCAGTTTCATGGGGCCGGTATCTGGTCAGCCCCAGCATTTT,-,TRBJ1-5,TRBV27,-
CASMADNTDTQYF,TGTGCCAGTATGGCGGACAACACAGATACGCAGTATTTT,-,TRBJ2-3,TRBV19,-
CATSGTGAYEQFF,TGTGCCACCAGCGGGACAGGGGCGTATGAGCAGTTCTTC,TRBD1,TRBJ2-1,TRBV24-1,-
CASSLDNHLSEAFF,TGTGCCAGCAGCTTGGACAATCATTTATCTGAAGCTTTCTTT,-,TRBJ1-1,TRBV7-2,-
CASSATGTGIGDTQYF,TGTGCCAGCAGCGCCACCGGGACAGGAATCGGAGATACGCAGTATTTT,TRBD1,TRBJ2-3,TRBV7-6,-
CASSSGYRGQVYGYTF,TGTGCCAGCAGTTCTGGGTACAGGGGGCAAGTCTATGGCTACACCTTC,TRBD1,TRBJ1-2,TRBV28,-
CASSTRQDYGYTF,TGTGCCAGCAGTACCCGACAGGATTATGGCTACACCTTC,-,TRBJ1-2,TRBV2,-
CSAGGVNQPQHF,TGCAGCGCCGGGGGAGTCAATCAGCCCCAGCATTTT,-,TRBJ1-5,TRBV29-1,-
CASSERGSNQPQHF,TGTGCCAGCAGTGAAAGGGGAAGCAATCAGCCCCAGCATTTT,-,TRBJ1-5,TRBV2,few
CASSQRGPGELFF,TGTGCCAGCAGCCAAAGGGGTCCCGGGGAGCTGTTTTTT,-,TRBJ2-2,TRBV7-3,once
CALLRLPYLQPQHF,TGTGCCTTACTAAGGCTCCCGTACTTACAGCCCCAGCATTTT,-,TRBJ1-5,TRBV30,-
CASNQDVTTQGKGQYF,TGTGCCAGCAACCAAGACGTAACCACACAGGGAAAGGGGCAGTACTTC,-,TRBJ2-7,TRBV21-1,-
CASKPGESGANVLTF,TGTGCCAGTAAACCCGGGGAGTCTGGGGCCAACGTCCTGACTTTC,-,TRBJ2-6,TRBV19,-
CASSVRTSGSVNEQFF,TGTGCCAGCAGCGTTCGGACTAGCGGGAGCGTGAATGAGCAGTTCTTC,TRBD2,TRBJ2-1,TRBV9,-
CASSLTRTGRGYTF,TGTGCCAGCAGCTTAACAAGGACAGGGCGTGGCTACACCTTC,TRBD1,TRBJ1-2,TRBV7-2,-
CASSLEAGGRGELFF,TGTGCCAGCAGCTTGGAAGCGGGGGGACGCGGGGAGCTGTTTTTT,TRBD2,TRBJ2-2,TRBV5-4,-
CAWNGDRGLQETQYF,TGTGCCTGGAATGGGGACAGGGGGCTCCAAGAGACCCAGTACTTC,TRBD1,TRBJ2-5,TRBV30,-
CASSPSWTGSSYEQYF,TGTGCCAGCAGCCCTTCGTGGACGGGGAGCTCCTACGAGCAGTACTTC,-,TRBJ2-7,TRBV28,-
CASSLGAGLYGYTF,TGTGCCAGCAGTTTAGGTGCAGGGCTGTATGGCTACACCTTC,-,TRBJ1-2,TRBV28,-
CASSRGLAGDYEQYF,TGCGCCAGCAGCCGGGGACTAGCGGGAGACTACGAGCAGTACTTC,TRBD2,TRBJ2-7,TRBV4-3,-
CASRSPGQNLYGYTF,TGTGCCAGCAGATCCCCGGGACAGAATCTTTATGGCTACACCTTC,TRBD1,TRBJ1-2,TRBV6-5,-
CASLPGQYNSPLHF,TGTGCCTCTCTCCCGGGACAGTATAATTCACCCCTCCACTTT,TRBD1,TRBJ1-6,TRBV28,-
CASSYNRDRVSQYHGYTF,TGTGCCAGCAGCTACAACCGGGACAGGGTTTCCCAATACCATGGCTACACCTTC,TRBD1,TRBJ1-2,TRBV7-2,-
CAWMGQGARTIYF,TGTGCCTGGATGGGACAGGGGGCGCGGACCATATATTTT,TRBD1,TRBJ1-3,TRBV30,-
CATSDRQTYEQYF,TGTGCCACCAGTGATCGACAGACCTACGAGCAGTACTTC,-,TRBJ2-7,TRBV24-1,-
CASSLALTTSGSDEQYF,TGCGCCAGCAGCTTGGCTCTTACGACTAGCGGGAGCGACGAGCAGTACTTC,TRBD2,TRBJ2-7,TRBV5-1,-
CASSEPGQGAAGYTF,TGTGCCAGCAGCGAACCCGGACAGGGGGCTGCTGGCTACACCTTC,TRBD1,TRBJ1-2,TRBV7-9,-
CASRNRVHQPQHF,TGTGCCAGCAGAAACAGGGTCCATCAGCCCCAGCATTTT,-,TRBJ1-5,TRBV6-5,-
CASSVALTGGSYGYTF,TGTGCCAGCAGCGTAGCCCTCACAGGGGGCTCCTATGGCTACACCTTC,TRBD1,TRBJ1-2,TRBV9,-
CATSDFYSDQPQHF,TGTGCCACCAGTGATTTTTACAGTGATCAGCCCCAGCATTTT,-,TRBJ1-5,TRBV24-1,-
CASSLGSYSGNTIYF,TGTGCCAGCAGTTTAGGTAGCTACTCTGGAAACACCATATATTTT,-,TRBJ1-3,TRBV28,-